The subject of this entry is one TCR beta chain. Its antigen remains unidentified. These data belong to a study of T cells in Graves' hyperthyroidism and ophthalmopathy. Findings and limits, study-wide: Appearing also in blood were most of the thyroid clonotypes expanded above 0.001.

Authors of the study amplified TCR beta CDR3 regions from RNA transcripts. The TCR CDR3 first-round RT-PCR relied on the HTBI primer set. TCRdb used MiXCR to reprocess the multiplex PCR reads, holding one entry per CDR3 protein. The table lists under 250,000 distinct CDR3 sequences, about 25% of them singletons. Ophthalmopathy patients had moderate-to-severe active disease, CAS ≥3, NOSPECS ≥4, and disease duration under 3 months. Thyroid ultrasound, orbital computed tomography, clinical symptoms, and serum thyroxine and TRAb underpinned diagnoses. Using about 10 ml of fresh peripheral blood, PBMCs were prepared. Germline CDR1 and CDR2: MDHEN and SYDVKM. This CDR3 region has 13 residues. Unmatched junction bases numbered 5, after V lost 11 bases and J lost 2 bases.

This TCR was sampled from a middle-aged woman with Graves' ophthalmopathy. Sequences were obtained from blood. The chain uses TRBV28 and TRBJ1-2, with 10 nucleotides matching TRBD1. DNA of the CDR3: TGTGCCGAAGGGACAGGGGTGAACTATGGCTACACCTTC. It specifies CAEGTGVNYGYTF.